This section outlines one T cell receptor (beta chain) sequence together with its context. Its antigen is not known. The sample comes from a study of cytomegalovirus exposure and HLA in healthy donors. After removal of 1 base from V and 7 bases from J, the junction contained 7 bases not matched to a gene. CDR3 length: 15 amino acids. Germline V lookup: CDR1 LGHNA, CDR2 YNFKEQ. Broader study findings: Later, TCR association rates were found to vary by HLA locus, highest for DRB1 and lowest for HLA-C.

Researchers ran the PCR with 60 Vbeta and 13 Jbeta primers. The table came from immunoSEQ multiplex PCR; TCRdb's copy has only in-frame clones and leaves some out. Among some 170,000 clones, roughly 79% were seen once, and the ten largest hold roughly 4.9%. The sequenced sample was PBMCs. The TCR sequence derives from a woman between 18 and 29 years old in good health and CMV-seropositive. V and J are TRBV4-2 and TRBJ1-5, with 7 bases identical to TRBD1. CDR3 amino acids: CASSQGRQGEQPQHF. DNA for the CDR3: TGTGCCAGCAGCCAAGGCCGACAGGGAGAGCAGCCCCAGCATTTT.